This note documents a single TCR beta chain sequence. Germline CDR1 is KGHSH and CDR2 is LQKENI. The CDR3 length is 15 residues. V was shortened by 1 base and J by 1 base, with 8 bases between the two germline ends. This specimen belongs to a study of blood T cell repertoires in COVID-19. For the study at large: Some COVID-19 samples were acute and others convalescent; all came from the United States, Italy and Spain. PBMCs, B-cell-depleted T cells, or T cells were the source of the cDNA or gDNA that made up the material.

Original processing notes: Researchers report that nucleated cell counts were estimated from reference gene primer amplification. Sequencing used immunoSEQ multiplex PCR; TCRdb keeps in-frame clones, though not all of them. That table furnishes V, J and clone size, whereas the DNA furnished D and trimming. The sample shows about 120,000 clones, approximately 87% of them seen only once. The sequenced sample consisted of peripheral blood. The sequence came from a man aged 30 to 45 with acute or convalescent COVID-19. The chain couples TRBV18 to TRBJ1-5; tentative D call: TRBD1 (5 bases). CDR3 loop: CASSPLRGSNQPQHF. The CDR3 DNA reads as TGTGCCAGCTCACCACTGCGGGGGAGCAATCAGCCCCAGCATTTT.